Following are 7 T cell receptor beta chains from one sample sequenced in a study of Graves' ophthalmopathy and Graves' hyperthyroidism listed by TCRdb under 2018. TCRdb shows the sequencer as Illumina HiSeq 2000. For repertoire sequencing, TCR beta CDR3 regions were amplified from RNA transcripts. The first round was an RT-PCR using HTBI primers with the Qiagen OneStep RT-PCR kit, and this first round was followed by a second-round multiplex PCR, then size selection and purification. The raw public reads went through TCRdb reprocessing: fastp at Q25, MiXCR clone calling, in-frame beta chains kept. Every distinct CDR3 protein forms one entry, paired with its most common genes and DNA. The sample records about 370,000 distinct CDR3 sequences, about 18% of which are singletons. Roughly 2.3% of the sample is held by the ten biggest clonotypes. Sequencing used peripheral blood. The receptors derive from an adult woman with stable Graves' hyperthyroidism.

This clonotype was seen at least ten times. The rearrangement joins TRBV2 to TRBJ1-6, with TRBD1 matching over 7 bases. V trimming: 6 bases; J trimming: 3 bases; junction bases outside the gene matches: 8. From germline, CDR1 is SNHLY and CDR2 FYNNEI. The CDR3 covers 16 residues. The CDR3 loop reads CASRIGTDNYNSPLHF. The CDR3 DNA is TGTGCCAGCAGGATCGGGACAGATAACTATAATTCACCCCTCCACTTT.

This clonotype was detected ten times or more. The V and J genes are TRBV28 and TRBJ1-5; D remains unclear. The CDR3 loop spans 12 amino acids. Germline loops: CDR1 MDHEN, CDR2 SYDVKM. The V gene lost 6 bases and the J gene lost 9 bases, with 12 bases spanning the gap. The CDR3: CASSEHRRPQHF. The CDR3 nucleotides read TGTGCCAGCAGCGAACACCGGCGGCCCCAGCATTTT.

This clonotype was detected ten times or more. This chain joins TRBV27 and TRBJ2-2; D could derive from TRBD1 or TRBD2 (5 bases each). The germline CDR1 and CDR2 sequences are MNHEY and SMNVEV (reference sequence). V was clipped by 7 bases and J by 4 bases, with 22 bases between them. The CDR3 sequence is 17 residues long. CDR3 nucleotides: TGTGCCAGCATGTGGAGGCAGGGCGGTTTCGGCACCGGGGAGCTGTTTTTT. This gives the protein CASMWRQGGFGTGELFF.

This clonotype was seen a few times. V and J are TRBV27 and TRBJ1-2, with D hard to call. The CDR3 has 13 amino acids. The V gene lost 5 bases and the J gene lost 7 bases, with 14 bases spanning the gap. CDR1 is MNHEY and CDR2 is SMNVEV in the germline V gene (reference sequence). The CDR3 region is CASSPGWPSGYTF. In nucleotides, the CDR3 is TGTGCCAGCAGTCCCGGGTGGCCCTCTGGCTACACCTTC.

This clonotype was picked up many times. V and J are TRBV6-2 or TRBV6-3 and TRBJ2-5; D might be TRBD1 or TRBD2, each matching 5 bases. Trimming stripped 10 bases from V and 0 bases from J, with 15 bases between. This CDR3 has 14 amino acids. Germline V gene lookup returns CDR1 MNHEY and CDR2 SVGEGT. Written as DNA, the CDR3 is TGTGCCATATCCCCGGGACGGCACCAAGAGACCCAGTACTTC. Amino acid sequence: CAISPGRHQETQYF.

This clonotype was picked up a small number of times. J is TRBJ2-2 and V is TRBV4-2; D is uncertain. The CDR3 totals 15 residues. Deletions cut 0 bases from V and 3 bases from J, with 8 bases between. CDR1 and CDR2 (germline): LGHNA, YNFKEQ. The CDR3 protein is CASSQEGRDTGELFF. The CDR3 coding sequence is TGTGCCAGCAGCCAAGAGGGCCGGGACACCGGGGAGCTGTTTTTT.

At least ten counts were recorded for this clonotype. The rearrangement links TRBV29-1 to TRBJ1-3; unclear D gene. Per the germline V gene, CDR1 is SQVTM and CDR2 is ANQGSEA. This CDR3 is built from 12 residues. The germline V and J ends were trimmed by 4 bases and 4 bases, with 8 bases remaining between them. Written as DNA, the CDR3 is TGCAGCGTTGGGGAGACGGGAAACACCATATATTTT. Residues: CSVGETGNTIYF.